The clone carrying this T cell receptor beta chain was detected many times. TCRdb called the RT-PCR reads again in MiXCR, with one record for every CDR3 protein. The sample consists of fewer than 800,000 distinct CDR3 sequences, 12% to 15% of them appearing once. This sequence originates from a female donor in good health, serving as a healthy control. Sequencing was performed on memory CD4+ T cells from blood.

For the CDR3, the DNA is TGTGCCAGCTCACCACGTTCAGCGGGAGTGATGGAGACCCAGTACTTC. Translating it yields CASSPRSAGVMETQYF. The rearrangement uses TRBV18 and TRBJ2-5, with TRBD2 matching 8 bases. Trimming took 1 base from V and 5 from J; bases not matched to a gene: 9. The CDR3 runs 16 residues. The germline V gene has CDR1 KGHSH and CDR2 LQKENI. Full variable domain (rest looked up from reference TRBV18 and TRBJ2-5): NAGVMQNPRHLVRRRGQEARLRCSPMKGHSHVYWYRQLPEEGLKFMVYLQKENIIDESGMPKERFSAEFPKEGPSILRIQQVVRGDSAAYFCASSPRSAGVMETQYFGPGTRLLVL.